Below are 7 T cell receptor beta chains sequenced from a single sample in a study of human T cells and chemical hapten exposure. Specified time point: pre-sensitization, week 0. Treatment: therapeutic diphenylcyclopropenone sensitization with weekly scalp DPC. From the RACE reads, TCRdb called clonotypes with MiXCR, one entry per CDR3 protein. The sample consists of more than 300,000 distinct CDR3 sequences, roughly 5.3% of them appearing once. The sequencing used whole blood, collected in connection with sensitization to the hapten diphenylcyclopropenone (DPC). Receptor source: a woman aged 50 to 60 with alopecia areata. Some clones in this sample may be carry-over from other donors' samples.

This clonotype showed up many times. J is TRBJ1-5 and V is TRBV6-2 or TRBV6-3, with D possibly being TRBD1 (6 bases). Germline V gene data show CDR1 as MNHEY and CDR2 as SVGEGT. The CDR3 is 16 residues long. V lost 6 bases, J lost 5 bases, and 20 bases lay in between. This CDR3 is CASRRTGQGYDQPQHF. CDR3 DNA sequence: TGTGCCAGCAGAAGGACGGGACAAGGTTACGATCAGCCCCAGCATTTT.

This clonotype was counted between two and nine times. The rearrangement uses TRBV5-6 and TRBJ1-5, with unresolved D. Germline V gene sequence: CDR1 SGHDT, CDR2 YYEEEE. The V and J ends lost 4 bases and 2 bases respectively, with 13 bases between them. This CDR3 comprises 15 residues. CDR3 sequence reads: CASSAWRTGNQPQHF. In DNA, the CDR3 is TGTGCCAGCAGCGCCTGGAGAACGGGCAATCAGCCCCAGCATTTT.

This clonotype was found a few times. The chain carries TRBV29-1 and TRBJ2-1; D ambiguous. Germline V CDR1 and CDR2: SQVTM, ANQGSEA. The CDR3 is 15 residues long. The V end was cut by 6 bases, the J end by 0 bases, with 15 bases between. The CDR3 DNA follows: TGCAGCGTCCCACGACCGGAGAGCTCCTACAATGAGCAGTTCTTC. Amino acid sequence: CSVPRPESSYNEQFF.

In the case of this clonotype: One base away lies a much larger clone, so this may be a sequencing read error. The chain has TRBV3-1 and TRBJ2-7, with 15 bases identical to TRBD2. The CDR3 contains 17 residues. CDR1 is LGHDT and CDR2 is YNNKEL in the germline V gene (reference sequence). The ends lost 5 bases at V and 5 bases at J; junction bases unmatched: 10. The CDR3 DNA reads TGTGCCAGCAGCAAAACATGGACTAGCGGGAGGGCCCACGAGCAGTACTTC. Translating gives CASSKTWTSGRAHEQYF.

This clonotype occurred many times. This chain links TRBV7-9 with TRBJ2-7; TRBD1 might be the D (5 bases). In germline, CDR1 is SEHNR, CDR2 FQNEAQ (reference sequence). Trimming took off 4 bases at V and 2 bases at J, with 12 bases between the two ends. There are 14 residues in the CDR3. Here the CDR3 DNA reads TGTGCCAGCAGCTCAGCCAGGGTTCCCTACGAGCAGTACTTC. Translation: CASSSARVPYEQYF.

V is TRBV2 and J is TRBJ1-5; TRBD1 is a possible D gene (5 bases). Trimming pared 6 bases from V and 5 bases from J, leaving 17 bases between. This CDR3 comprises 15 residues. Germline V gene sequence: CDR1 SNHLY, CDR2 FYNNEI. CDR3 loop: CASRTGQGFDQPQHF. As DNA, the CDR3 is TGTGCCAGCAGAACCGGGCAGGGATTCGATCAGCCCCAGCATTTT.

The sample holds many counts of this clonotype. This chain joins TRBV5-5 and TRBJ1-5; 7 bases are shared with TRBD1. Germline V lookup: CDR1 SGHKS, CDR2 YYEKEE (reference sequence). The V and J ends lost 4 bases and 2 bases, in that order; junction bases with no gene match: 9. CDR3 length: 16 residues. The CDR3 DNA is TGTGCCAGCAGCCTCCGGACAGGTCAGGGCAATCAGCCCCAGCATTTT. Its protein product is CASSLRTGQGNQPQHF.